A single sample is the source of the 6 T cell receptor beta chains below, sequenced in a study of TIL therapy for anti-PD-1-resistant metastatic lung cancer. Noted time point: pre-treatment sample, taken before nivolumab and TIL therapy. The immunoSEQ assay was v3. Sequencing was performed with immunoSEQ multiplex PCR; in TCRdb, only in-frame clones are kept and a portion is missing. The data show tens of thousands of clones, with approximately 86% seen just once and 5% held by the top ten. Material: blood, obtained at baseline. The origin of the receptors is a person between 25 and 79 years old with non-small cell lung cancer.

The chain joins TRBV3-1 (or the pseudogene TRBV3-2) to TRBJ2-3; TRBD2 matches 10 bases. Germline values: CDR1 LGHDT, CDR2 YNNKEL (reference sequence). J gave up 10 bases and V 4 bases, and 5 bases lay outside the gene matches. The CDR3 has 13 amino acids. CDR3 sequence: CASSRQAGGAQYF. The CDR3 bases are TGTGCCAGCAGCCGGCAAGCGGGAGGGGCGCAGTATTTT.

In this sample, this clone turned up once. V usage is TRBV7-3 and J usage is TRBJ1-6; D is ambiguous. CDR3 length: 13 residues. Deletions cut 5 bases from V and 5 bases from J, with 7 bases between. Germline values: CDR1 SGHTA, CDR2 FQGTGA. The CDR3 sequence: CASSQDHNSPLHF. The DNA of the CDR3 is TGTGCCAGCAGCCAAGACCATAATTCACCCCTCCACTTT.

This chain links TRBV11-3 with TRBJ2-5; D is tentatively TRBD1 or TRBD2 (5 bases each). The CDR3 runs 13 residues. The V and J ends lost 2 bases and 7 bases respectively, with 11 bases between them. Germline assignment: CDR1 SGHNT and CDR2 YENEEA. For the CDR3, the DNA is TGTGCCAGCAGCTTATTAGCTGGGGGGACCCAGTACTTC. Its protein product is CASSLLAGGTQYF.

This clone is a singleton in its sample. The chain uses TRBV7-3 and TRBJ2-1, with 10 bases that match TRBD2. V shed 5 bases and J 1 base; nucleotides not matched to a gene: 11. The CDR3 contains 18 residues. Germline V lookup: CDR1 SGHTA, CDR2 FQGTGA. DNA for the CDR3: TGTGCCAGCAGCCCGATCCCCAGCGGGAGGGGTTCCTACAATGAGCAGTTCTTC. This encodes CASSPIPSGRGSYNEQFF.

The chain combines TRBV28 with TRBJ1-6; a weak D match, TRBD1 (5 bases). Looked up from germline, CDR1 is MDHEN and CDR2 is SYDVKM. This CDR3 spans 14 amino acids. V lost 7 bases, J lost 9 bases, and 16 bases lay in between. DNA for the CDR3: TGTGCCAGCACCCCCGTTGGGGGGGGTTCACCCCTCCACTTT. It translates to CASTPVGGGSPLHF. Looking up the rest from reference TRBV28 and TRBJ1-6 gives the full variable domain: DVKVTQSSRYLVKRTGEKVFLECVQDMDHENMFWYRQDPGLGLRLIYFSYDVKMKEKGDIPEGYSVSREKKERFSLILESASTNQTSMYLCASTPVGGGSPLHFGNGTRLTVT.

V is TRBV27 and J is TRBJ1-2; no definite D call. Trimming cost V 6 bases and J 2 bases, with 13 bases left between them. The CDR3 length is 14 residues. The V gene's germline CDR1 is MNHEY and CDR2 SMNVEV (reference sequence). The CDR3 bases are TGTGCCAGCAGGCCCGACGCGGTCAACTATGGCTACACCTTC. It codes for CASRPDAVNYGYTF.